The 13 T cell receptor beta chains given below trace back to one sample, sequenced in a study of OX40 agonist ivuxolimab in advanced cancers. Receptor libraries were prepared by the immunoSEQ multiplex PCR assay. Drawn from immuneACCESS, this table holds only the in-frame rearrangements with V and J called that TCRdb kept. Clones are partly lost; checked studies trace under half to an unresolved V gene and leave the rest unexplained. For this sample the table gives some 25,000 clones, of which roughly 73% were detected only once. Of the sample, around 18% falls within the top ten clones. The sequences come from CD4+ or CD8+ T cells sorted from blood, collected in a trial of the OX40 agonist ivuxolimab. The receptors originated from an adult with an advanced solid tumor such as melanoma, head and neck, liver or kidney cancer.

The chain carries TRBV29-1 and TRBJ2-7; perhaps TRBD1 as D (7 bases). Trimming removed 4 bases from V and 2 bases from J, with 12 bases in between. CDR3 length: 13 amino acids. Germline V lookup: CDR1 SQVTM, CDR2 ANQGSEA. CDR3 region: CSVVGGQTYEQYF. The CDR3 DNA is TGCAGCGTTGTCGGGGGACAGACCTACGAGCAGTACTTC.

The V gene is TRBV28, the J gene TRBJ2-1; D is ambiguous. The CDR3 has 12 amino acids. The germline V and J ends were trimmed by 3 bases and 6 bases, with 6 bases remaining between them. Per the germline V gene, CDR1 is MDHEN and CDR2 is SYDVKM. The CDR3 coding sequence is TGTGCCAGCAGTTTCCTGAGCAATGAGCAGTTCTTC. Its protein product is CASSFLSNEQFF. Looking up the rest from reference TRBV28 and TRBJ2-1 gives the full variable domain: DVKVTQSSRYLVKRTGEKVFLECVQDMDHENMFWYRQDPGLGLRLIYFSYDVKMKEKGDIPEGYSVSREKKERFSLILESASTNQTSMYLCASSFLSNEQFFGPGTRLTVL.

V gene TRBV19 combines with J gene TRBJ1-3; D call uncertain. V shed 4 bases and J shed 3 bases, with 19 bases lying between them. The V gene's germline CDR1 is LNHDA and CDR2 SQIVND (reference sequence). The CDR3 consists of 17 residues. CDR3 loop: CASSNSSQVQVGNTIYF. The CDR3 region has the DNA TGTGCCAGTAGTAACTCCTCGCAGGTGCAGGTTGGAAACACCATATATTTT.

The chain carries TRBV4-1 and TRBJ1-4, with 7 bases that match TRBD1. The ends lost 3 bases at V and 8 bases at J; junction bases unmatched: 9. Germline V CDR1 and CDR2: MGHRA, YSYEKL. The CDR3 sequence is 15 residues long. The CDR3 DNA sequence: TGCGCCAGCAGCCAGGAACCGGGACAGTGGGAAAAACTGTTTTTT. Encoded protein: CASSQEPGQWEKLFF.

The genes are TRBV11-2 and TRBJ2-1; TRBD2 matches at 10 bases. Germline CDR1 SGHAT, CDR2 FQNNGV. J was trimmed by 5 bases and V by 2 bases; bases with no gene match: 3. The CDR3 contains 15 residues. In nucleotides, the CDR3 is TGTGCCAGCAGCTTACTAGCGGGGGCCAACAATGAGCAGTTCTTC. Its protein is CASSLLAGANNEQFF.

In nucleotides, the CDR3 is TGTGCCAGCAGTTACGTACAGGGGACTGAAGCTTTCTTT. As protein: CASSYVQGTEAFF. J is TRBJ1-1 and V is TRBV6-5; 7 nucleotides align to TRBD1. Germline values: CDR1 MNHEY, CDR2 SVGAGI. V shed 2 bases and J 5 bases; nucleotides not matched to a gene: 2. This CDR3 comprises 13 residues.

CDR3 DNA sequence: TGTGCCAGCAGCGTAGACCCGTTACAGCCTACACGGACTAACTATGGCTACACCTTC. Its translation is CASSVDPLQPTRTNYGYTF. The rearrangement uses TRBV9 and TRBJ1-2; D unresolved. Trimming cost V 0 bases and J 0 bases, with 21 bases left between them. Germline values: CDR1 SGDLS, CDR2 YYNGEE. There are 19 residues in the CDR3.

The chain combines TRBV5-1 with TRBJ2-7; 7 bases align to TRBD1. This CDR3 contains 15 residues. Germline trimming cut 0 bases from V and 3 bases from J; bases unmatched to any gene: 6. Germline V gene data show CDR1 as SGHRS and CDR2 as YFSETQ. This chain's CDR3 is CASSLAGTAIYEQYF. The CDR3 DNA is TGCGCCAGCAGCTTGGCCGGGACAGCAATCTACGAGCAGTACTTC.

DNA for the CDR3: TGTGCCAGCAGCCAATTCCCCCCTCGGGGTGAGCAGTTCTTC. This sequence encodes CASSQFPPRGEQFF. V usage is TRBV14 and J usage is TRBJ2-1, with a possible D match to TRBD2 (5 bases). V lost 2 bases and J 9 bases, leaving 14 bases between the germline ends. The CDR3 is made up of 14 amino acids. From germline, CDR1 is SGHDN and CDR2 FVKESK.

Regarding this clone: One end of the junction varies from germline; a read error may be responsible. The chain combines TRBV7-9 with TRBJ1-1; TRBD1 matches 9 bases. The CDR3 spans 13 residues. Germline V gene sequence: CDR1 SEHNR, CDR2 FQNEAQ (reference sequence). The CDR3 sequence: CASRGQGNAEAFF. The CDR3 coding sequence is TGTGCCAGCCGTGGACAGGGGAACGCTGAAGCTTTCTTT.

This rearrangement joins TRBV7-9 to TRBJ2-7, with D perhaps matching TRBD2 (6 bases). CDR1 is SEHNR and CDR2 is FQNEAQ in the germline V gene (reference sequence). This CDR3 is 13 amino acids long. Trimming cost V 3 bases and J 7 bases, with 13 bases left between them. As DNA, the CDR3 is TGTGCCAGCAGCTTGGGTACCCGGGGGGAGCAGTACTTC. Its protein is CASSLGTRGEQYF. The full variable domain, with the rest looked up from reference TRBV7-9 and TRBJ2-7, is DTGVSQNPRHKITKRGQNVTFRCDPISEHNRLYWYRQTLGQGPEFLTYFQNEAQLEKSRLLSDRFSAERPKGSFSTLEIQRTEQGDSAMYLCASSLGTRGEQYFGPGTRLTVT.

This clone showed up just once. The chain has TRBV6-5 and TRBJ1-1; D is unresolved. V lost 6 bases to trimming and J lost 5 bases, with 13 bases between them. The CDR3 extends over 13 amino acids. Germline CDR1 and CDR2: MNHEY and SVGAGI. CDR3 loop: CASSKGRVTEAFF. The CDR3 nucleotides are TGTGCCAGCAGCAAAGGGAGGGTTACTGAAGCTTTCTTT.

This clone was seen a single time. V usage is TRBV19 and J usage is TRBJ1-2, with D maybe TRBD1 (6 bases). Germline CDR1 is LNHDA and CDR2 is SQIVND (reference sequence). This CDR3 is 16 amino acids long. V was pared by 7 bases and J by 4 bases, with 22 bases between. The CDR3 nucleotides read TGTGCCAGTAATTATGGGGGCGACCTCTTGAGCTATGGCTACACCTTC. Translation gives CASNYGGDLLSYGYTF.